The present T cell receptor beta chain was sequenced within a study of human T cells and chemical hapten exposure. Study at large: It was small differences in pooled library volume that mainly caused per-sample TCR yields to vary. General study points: Higher patch test scores went with higher counts of PT1 expanded TCRs. Because they had alopecia, donors may respond immunologically unlike healthy people.

CDR1 is SGHDT and CDR2 is YYEEEE in the germline V gene. Between the trimmed V and J ends, which lost 0 bases and 2 bases, there was a span of 9 bases. The CDR3 covers 15 residues. Noted time point: patch test 1, 2 weeks after DPC sensitization. Treatment defined: therapeutic diphenylcyclopropenone sensitization with weekly scalp DPC. The starting material, unfractionated whole blood, was used for total RNA extraction. Remarks on this clonotype: The antigen remains undetermined.

TCRdb redid the calling of the RACE reads with MiXCR, one entry per CDR3 protein. The table includes about 120,000 distinct CDR3 sequences, roughly 13% detected once. The input for sequencing was whole blood, taken in connection with sensitization to the hapten diphenylcyclopropenone (DPC). This sequence was found in a man in his late teens or twenties with alopecia areata. Some clones in this sample may be carry-over from other donors' samples. The chain is built from TRBV5-6 and TRBJ2-1, with a tentative D call TRBD2 (5 bases). Here the CDR3 reads CASSLGLGAYNEQFF. The CDR3 region has the DNA TGTGCCAGCAGCTTGGGCCTGGGAGCCTACAATGAGCAGTTCTTC. Filled out from reference TRBV5-6 and TRBJ2-1, the complete variable domain reads DAGVTQSPTHLIKTRGQQVTLRCSPKSGHDTVSWYQQALGQGPQFIFQYYEEEERQRGNFPDRFSGHQFPNYSSELNVNALLLGDSALYLCASSLGLGAYNEQFFGPGTRLTVL.